This TCR beta chain derives from a study of control samples from healthy donors and cancer patients. TCRdb keeps only in-frame clones here, not all; method: immunoSEQ multiplex PCR. The data show about 160,000 clones, 92% seen once. CDR1 is LGHDT, CDR2 YNNKEL, per germline (reference sequence). The CDR3 covers 15 residues. V was pared by 1 base and J by 3 bases, with 13 bases between. This chain uses TRBV3-1 (or the pseudogene TRBV3-2) with TRBJ2-7, with D perhaps matching TRBD1 (5 bases). The receptor's source is a woman aged 25 to 45 in good health. Material: blood. CDR3 sequence (DNA): TGTGCCAGCAGCCAAGCCCAGGGTAGTAACTACGAGCAGTACTTC. Its translation is CASSQAQGSNYEQYF.